Listed here is a single TCR beta chain. The V and J ends lost 3 bases and 4 bases respectively, with 10 bases between them. The CDR3 has 14 residues. Germline CDR1 and CDR2: WSHSY and SAAADI. The data were taken from a study of monozygotic twins with cystic fibrosis. Generated by immunoSEQ multiplex PCR, the TCRdb table keeps only in-frame clones and is missing some. The sample holds 15,000 or so clones, 75% to 90% seen once. Specimen: blood. This chain joins TRBV10-2 and TRBJ2-1; maybe TRBD2 (6 bases). The sequence came from a boy aged 5 to 17 with cystic fibrosis. Here the CDR3 reads CASSDRSGYNEQFF. In DNA, the CDR3 is TGCGCCAGCAGTGATCGGAGCGGGTACAATGAGCAGTTCTTC.